By sample share, the clone carrying this T cell receptor beta chain is medium-sized. Its antigen is undetermined. Individual cDNA molecules were tagged with unique molecular identifiers. MiXCR was run by TCRdb on the 5' RACE reads, yielding one entry per CDR3 protein. The sample has tens of thousands of distinct CDR3 sequences; more than 9% are singletons. The data were taken from a study of early T cells in non-severe SARS-CoV-2 infection. Study information: Bulk RNA isolated from unsorted whole blood underwent sequencing; chains were not paired. General study points: Private and CD4 specificities were missed by VDJdb matching, skewed to anti-spike CD8.

V was clipped by 4 bases and J by 15 bases, with 16 bases between them. This CDR3 has 12 residues. Per the germline V gene, CDR1 is MNHEY and CDR2 is SVGEGT. The V gene is TRBV6-2 or TRBV6-3, the J gene TRBJ2-1; D uncertain. Sequenced: whole blood. This clonotype was sampled from an adult who was a healthcare worker with PCR-confirmed SARS-CoV-2 infection or an uninfected control (not recorded which). In nucleotides, the CDR3 is TGTGCCAGCAGTTTAAGTTCCGTCCATCGGTTCTTC. It yields the protein CASSLSSVHRFF.